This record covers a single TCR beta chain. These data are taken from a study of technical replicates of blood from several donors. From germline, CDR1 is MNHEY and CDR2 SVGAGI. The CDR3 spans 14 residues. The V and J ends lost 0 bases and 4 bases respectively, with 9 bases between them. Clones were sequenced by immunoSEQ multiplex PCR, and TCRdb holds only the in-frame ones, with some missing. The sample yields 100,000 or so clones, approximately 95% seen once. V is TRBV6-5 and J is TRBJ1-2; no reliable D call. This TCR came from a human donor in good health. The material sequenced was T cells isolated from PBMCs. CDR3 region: CASSYSEGGYGYTF. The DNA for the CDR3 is TGTGCCAGCAGTTACTCGGAGGGTGGCTATGGCTACACCTTC.